The sequence of this TCR beta chain was determined in a study of blood T cell repertoires in COVID-19. The data were produced by immunoSEQ multiplex PCR, yet TCRdb's version contains in-frame clones alone and is incomplete. Of over 200,000 clones detected, roughly 79% appear once; the ten largest clones hold more than 8.5%. The CDR3 is 14 residues long. V lost 6 bases and J lost 3, with 15 bases in between. Germline lookup yields CDR1 MNHEY and CDR2 SMNVEV (reference sequence). The sequence was collected from a woman aged 45-65 years with acute COVID-19. J is TRBJ2-7 and V is TRBV27, with a weak D call TRBD1 (6 bases). Sequences were obtained from PBMCs or T cells enriched from blood (not recorded which). This CDR3 reads CASSRNRVGYEQYF. The CDR3 region has the DNA TGTGCCAGCAGCCGCAACAGGGTCGGCTACGAGCAGTACTTC.